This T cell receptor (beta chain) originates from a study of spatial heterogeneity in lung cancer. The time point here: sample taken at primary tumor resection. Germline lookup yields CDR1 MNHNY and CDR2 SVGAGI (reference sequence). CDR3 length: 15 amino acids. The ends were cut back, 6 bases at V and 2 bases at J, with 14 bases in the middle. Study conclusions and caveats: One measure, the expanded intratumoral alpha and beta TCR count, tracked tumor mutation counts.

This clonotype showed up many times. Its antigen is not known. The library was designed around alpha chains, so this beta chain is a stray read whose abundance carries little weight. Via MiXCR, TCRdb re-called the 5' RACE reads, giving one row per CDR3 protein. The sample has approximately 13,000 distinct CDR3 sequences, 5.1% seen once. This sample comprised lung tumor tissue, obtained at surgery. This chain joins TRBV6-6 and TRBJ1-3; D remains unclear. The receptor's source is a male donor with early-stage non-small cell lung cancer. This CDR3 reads CASSLDGNPGNTIYF. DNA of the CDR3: TGTGCCAGCAGCCTTGACGGGAACCCTGGAAACACCATATATTTT.